The present T cell receptor (beta chain) was sequenced within a study of identical twins. This clonotype was picked up a small number of times. Its cognate antigen is unknown. Germline values: CDR1 MDHEN, CDR2 SYDVKM. CDR3 length: 14 amino acids. Trimming cost V 5 bases and J 6 bases; bases outside gene matches: 7. Study-level results: Cross-sectional statistical analysis was relied on for the conclusions, without the same donors being followed.

TCRdb used MiXCR to reprocess the 5' RACE reads, holding one entry per CDR3 protein. Of some 240,000 distinct CDR3 sequences listed, about 11% were seen once; the top ten hold 9% to 10%. The sequence was collected from a man aged 50 to 59 in good health. Sequencing was performed on memory T cells sorted from blood. The chain combines TRBV28 with TRBJ1-2; 9 nucleotides match TRBD1. The CDR3 DNA sequence: TGTGCCAGCAGTAACGGACAGGGGACTGATGGCTACACCTTC. Translating it yields CASSNGQGTDGYTF.